These 12 T cell receptor beta chains originate from one sample sequenced in a study of T cell changes during pregnancy in multiple sclerosis. Sequenced by immunoSEQ multiplex PCR; TCRdb stores in-frame clones only, minus some. The sample carries some 60,000 clones, 89% recorded once. The sequencing here drew on peripheral blood, taken after pregnancy. These receptor sequences come from a female donor with multiple sclerosis, enrolled in a pregnancy study.

This clone occurred a few times. The chain carries TRBV28 and TRBJ1-2; the D is unclear. The germline gives CDR1 MDHEN, CDR2 SYDVKM. V lost 6 bases and J 4 bases, leaving 15 bases between the germline ends. This CDR3 is 14 amino acids long. DNA of the CDR3: TGTGCCAGCAGGGTCACCGACAATTCCTATGGCTACACCTTC. As protein: CASRVTDNSYGYTF.

V is TRBV6-1 and J is TRBJ1-2; 9 bases match TRBD1. From germline, CDR1 is MNHNS and CDR2 SASEGT. Trimming took 4 bases from V and 6 from J; bases not matched to a gene: 9. The CDR3 length is 15 residues. For the CDR3, the DNA is TGTGCCAGCAGTGTCCCGGGACAGGGATGGGATGGCTACACCTTC. This codes for CASSVPGQGWDGYTF.

The chain uses TRBV19 and TRBJ1-6, with 7 bases matching TRBD1. J was trimmed by 8 bases and V by 5 bases; bases with no gene match: 9. Per germline, CDR1 LNHDA and CDR2 SQIVND (reference sequence). This CDR3 region has 15 residues. The CDR3 coding sequence is TGTGCCAGTAGTGGACAGGCGAGGGCATATTCACCCCTCCACTTT. Its protein is CASSGQARAYSPLHF.

The chain is built from TRBV7-3 and TRBJ1-1, with TRBD1 matching over 8 bases. CDR1 SGHTA and CDR2 FQGTGA come from the germline V gene. The CDR3 extends over 14 amino acids. The ends lost 3 bases at V and 5 bases at J; junction bases unmatched: 5. The CDR3 reads CASSFSGGRTEAFF. CDR3 DNA sequence: TGTGCCAGCAGCTTTTCAGGGGGCAGGACTGAAGCTTTCTTT.

V is TRBV27 and J is TRBJ2-3; 7 positions agree with TRBD2. The trim removed 6 bases at V and 0 bases at J, leaving 6 bases unmatched. The CDR3 length is 15 residues. Germline assignment: CDR1 MNHEY and CDR2 SMNVEV (reference sequence). The DNA for the CDR3 is TGTGCCAGCAGCCACAGCGGGGTAAGCACAGATACGCAGTATTTT. Residues: CASSHSGVSTDTQYF.

The chain joins TRBV5-6 to TRBJ2-1, with D possibly matching TRBD2 (7 bases). This CDR3 comprises 17 residues. CDR1 is SGHDT and CDR2 is YYEEEE in the germline V gene. The V end was cut by 3 bases, the J end by 6 bases, with 22 bases between. This CDR3 reads CASSWGGASQEGNEQFF. The CDR3 DNA sequence: TGTGCCAGCAGCTGGGGGGGCGCCAGCCAGGAGGGCAATGAGCAGTTCTTC.

The rearrangement links TRBV7-6 to TRBJ1-6, with D possibly matching TRBD1 (6 bases). The CDR3 loop spans 15 amino acids. V shed 5 bases and J shed 6 bases, with 14 bases lying between them. Germline CDR1 SGHVS, CDR2 FNYEAQ. CDR3 sequence (DNA): TGTGCCAGCAGCAAGGGACAAAGCCTTAATTCACCCCTCCACTTT. This codes for CASSKGQSLNSPLHF.

The gene calls are TRBV7-9 and TRBJ2-5; D remains unclear. Germline V gives CDR1 SEHNR, CDR2 FQNEAQ (reference sequence). The CDR3 sequence is 14 residues long. Trimming took off 1 base at V and 1 base at J, with 7 bases between the two ends. The CDR3, as DNA: TGTGCCAGCAGCTTAGTCCTTATCCAAGAGACCCAGTACTTC. It encodes CASSLVLIQETQYF.

The rearrangement uses TRBV5-1 and TRBJ1-1; the match to TRBD1 covers 7 bases. The CDR3 is 15 amino acids. V was clipped by 2 bases and J by 1 base; unmatched bases: 5. The germline V gene has CDR1 SGHRS and CDR2 YFSETQ. CDR3 nucleotide sequence: TGCGCCAGCAGCTTTTCAGGGGGAGGGAACACTGAAGCTTTCTTT. Residues: CASSFSGGGNTEAFF.

V is TRBV13 and J is TRBJ1-4, with D possibly being TRBD1 (5 bases). Trimming cost V 0 bases and J 8 bases, with 13 bases left between them. Germline V lookup: CDR1 PRHDT, CDR2 FYEKMQ (reference sequence). The length of the CDR3 is 15 residues. CDR3 in DNA: TGTGCCAGCAGCTTAGGAGACAGTACCAGGGAAAAACTGTTTTTT. Translation: CASSLGDSTREKLFF.

This clone was recorded once. This chain joins TRBV7-9 and TRBJ1-6, with unresolved D. The CDR3 runs 14 residues. The V and J ends lost 2 bases and 6 bases respectively, with 8 bases between them. The germline gives CDR1 SEHNR, CDR2 FQNEAQ (reference sequence). The CDR3 DNA is TGTGCCAGCAGCTTACATGGGAGTAATTCACCCCTCCACTTT. Translation gives CASSLHGSNSPLHF.

On this clone: At one of its ends the junction is not consistent with the germline gene, which may arise from a read error. The J gene is TRBJ2-3, the V gene TRBV7-7; TRBD1 might be the D (5 bases). CDR3 length: 14 residues. The germline gives CDR1 SSHAT, CDR2 FNYEAQ (reference sequence). CDR3 loop: CASSPRGATDTQYF. DNA for the CDR3: TGTGCTAGCAGCCCCCGTGGGGCGACTGATACGCAGTATTTT.